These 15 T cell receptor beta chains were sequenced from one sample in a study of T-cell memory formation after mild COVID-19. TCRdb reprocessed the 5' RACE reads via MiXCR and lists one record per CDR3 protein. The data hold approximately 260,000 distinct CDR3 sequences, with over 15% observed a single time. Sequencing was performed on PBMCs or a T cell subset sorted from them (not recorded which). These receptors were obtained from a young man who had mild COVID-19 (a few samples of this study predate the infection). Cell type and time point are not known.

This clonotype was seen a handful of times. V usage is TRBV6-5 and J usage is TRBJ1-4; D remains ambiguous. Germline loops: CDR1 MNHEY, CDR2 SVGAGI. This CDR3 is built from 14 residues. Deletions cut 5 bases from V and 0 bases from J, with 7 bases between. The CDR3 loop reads CASSRRATNEKLFF. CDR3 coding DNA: TGTGCCAGCAGTAGGAGGGCAACTAATGAAAAACTGTTTTTT.

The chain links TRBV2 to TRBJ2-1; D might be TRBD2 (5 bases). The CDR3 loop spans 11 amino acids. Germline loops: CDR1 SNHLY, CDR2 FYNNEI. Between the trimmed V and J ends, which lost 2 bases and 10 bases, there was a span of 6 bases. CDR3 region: CASSEREEQFF. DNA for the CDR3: TGTGCCAGCAGTGAACGGGAAGAGCAGTTCTTC.

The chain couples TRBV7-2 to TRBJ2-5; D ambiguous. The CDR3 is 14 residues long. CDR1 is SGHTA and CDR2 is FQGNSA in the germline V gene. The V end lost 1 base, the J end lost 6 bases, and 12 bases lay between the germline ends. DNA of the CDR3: TGTGCCAGCAGCTTAGTCTCAAGCTTGCAGACCCAGTACTTC. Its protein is CASSLVSSLQTQYF.

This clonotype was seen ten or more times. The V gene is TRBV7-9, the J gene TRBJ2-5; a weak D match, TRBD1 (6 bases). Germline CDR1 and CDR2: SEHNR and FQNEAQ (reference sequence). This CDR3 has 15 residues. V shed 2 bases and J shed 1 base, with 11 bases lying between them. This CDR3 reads CASSLTGTTQETQYF. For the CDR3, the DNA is TGTGCCAGCAGCTTAACCGGGACAACCCAAGAGACCCAGTACTTC. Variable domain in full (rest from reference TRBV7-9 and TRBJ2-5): DTGVSQNPRHKITKRGQNVTFRCDPISEHNRLYWYRQTLGQGPEFLTYFQNEAQLEKSRLLSDRFSAERPKGSFSTLEIQRTEQGDSAMYLCASSLTGTTQETQYFGPGTRLLVL.

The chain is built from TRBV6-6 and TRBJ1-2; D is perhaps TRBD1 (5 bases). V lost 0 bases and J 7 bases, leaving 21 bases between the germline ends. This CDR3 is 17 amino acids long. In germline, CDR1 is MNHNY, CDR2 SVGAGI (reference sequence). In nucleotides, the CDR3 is TGTGCCAGCAGTTACTCGGGGGGAAAAGGGTCCCTTAGTGGCTACACCTTC. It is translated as CASSYSGGKGSLSGYTF.

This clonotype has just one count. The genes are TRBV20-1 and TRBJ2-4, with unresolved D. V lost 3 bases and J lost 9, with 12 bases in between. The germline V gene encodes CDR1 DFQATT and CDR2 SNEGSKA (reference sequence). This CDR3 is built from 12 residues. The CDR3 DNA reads TGCAGTGCTAGTGCTCCCTTTGGCATTCAGTACTTC. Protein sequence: CSASAPFGIQYF.

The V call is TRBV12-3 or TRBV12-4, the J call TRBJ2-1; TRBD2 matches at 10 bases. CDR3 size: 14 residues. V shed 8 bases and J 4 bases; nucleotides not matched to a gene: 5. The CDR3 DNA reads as TGTGCCAGCGAAACTAGCGGGATTTACAATGAGCAGTTCTTC. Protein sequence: CASETSGIYNEQFF.

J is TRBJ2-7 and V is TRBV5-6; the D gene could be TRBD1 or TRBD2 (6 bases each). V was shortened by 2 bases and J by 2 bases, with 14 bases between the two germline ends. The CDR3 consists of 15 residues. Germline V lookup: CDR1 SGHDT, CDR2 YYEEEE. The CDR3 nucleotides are TGTGCCAGCAGCTTAACGGGGGCGCCCACCTACGAGCAGTACTTC. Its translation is CASSLTGAPTYEQYF. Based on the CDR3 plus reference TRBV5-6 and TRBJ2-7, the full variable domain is DAGVTQSPTHLIKTRGQQVTLRCSPKSGHDTVSWYQQALGQGPQFIFQYYEEEERQRGNFPDRFSGHQFPNYSSELNVNALLLGDSALYLCASSLTGAPTYEQYFGPGTRLTVT.

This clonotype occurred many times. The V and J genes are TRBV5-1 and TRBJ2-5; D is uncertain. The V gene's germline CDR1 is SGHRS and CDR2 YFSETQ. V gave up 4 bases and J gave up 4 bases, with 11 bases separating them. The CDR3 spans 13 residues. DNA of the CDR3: TGCGCCAGCAGCGCAGGCCCGGGAGAGACCCAGTACTTC. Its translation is CASSAGPGETQYF.

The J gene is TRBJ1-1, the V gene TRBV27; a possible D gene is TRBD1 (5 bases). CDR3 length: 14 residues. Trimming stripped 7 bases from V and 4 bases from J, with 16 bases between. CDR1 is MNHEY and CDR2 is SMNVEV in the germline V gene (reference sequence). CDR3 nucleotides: TGTGCCAGCATCAAAAACCCTGGGGGCACTGAAGCTTTCTTT. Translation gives CASIKNPGGTEAFF.

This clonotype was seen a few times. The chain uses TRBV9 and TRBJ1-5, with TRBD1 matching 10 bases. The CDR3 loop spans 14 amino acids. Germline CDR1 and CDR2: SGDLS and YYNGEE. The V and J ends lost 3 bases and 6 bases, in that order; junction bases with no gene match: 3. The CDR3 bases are TGTGCCAGCAGCGCGACAGGGGGCGGTCAGCCCCAGCATTTT. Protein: CASSATGGGQPQHF.

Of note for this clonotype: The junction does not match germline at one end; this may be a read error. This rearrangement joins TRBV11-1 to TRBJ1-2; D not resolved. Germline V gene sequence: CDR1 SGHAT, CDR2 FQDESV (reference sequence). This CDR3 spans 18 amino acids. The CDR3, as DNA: TGTGCCAGCAGCTTAGGGCCCCAGTGGAGTGAAACCAACTGTGGCTACACCTTC. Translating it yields CASSLGPQWSETNCGYTF.

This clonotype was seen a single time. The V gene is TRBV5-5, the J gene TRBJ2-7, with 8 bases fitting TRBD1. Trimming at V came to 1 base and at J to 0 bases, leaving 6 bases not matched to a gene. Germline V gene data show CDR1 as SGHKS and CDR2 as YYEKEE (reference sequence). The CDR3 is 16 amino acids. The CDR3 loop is CASSLLGQGSSYEQYF. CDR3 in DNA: TGTGCCAGCAGCTTGTTAGGACAGGGCAGCTCCTACGAGCAGTACTTC.

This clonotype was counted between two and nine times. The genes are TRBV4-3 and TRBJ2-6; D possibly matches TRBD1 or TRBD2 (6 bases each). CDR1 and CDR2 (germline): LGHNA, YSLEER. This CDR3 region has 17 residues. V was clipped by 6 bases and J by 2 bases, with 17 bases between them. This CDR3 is CASSGGAGVAGANVLTF. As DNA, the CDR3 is TGCGCCAGCAGTGGAGGGGCAGGGGTTGCTGGGGCCAACGTCCTGACTTTC.

In DNA form, the CDR3 reads TGCAGTGCCGTCGAGCGGGGTGGGTTGGATACGCAGTATTTT. Protein sequence: CSAVERGGLDTQYF. The rearrangement uses TRBV20-1 and TRBJ2-3; TRBD2 matches at 7 bases. V lost 6 bases, J lost 6 bases, and 12 bases stayed unmatched. This CDR3 has 14 residues. Germline V gene sequence: CDR1 DFQATT, CDR2 SNEGSKA (reference sequence).